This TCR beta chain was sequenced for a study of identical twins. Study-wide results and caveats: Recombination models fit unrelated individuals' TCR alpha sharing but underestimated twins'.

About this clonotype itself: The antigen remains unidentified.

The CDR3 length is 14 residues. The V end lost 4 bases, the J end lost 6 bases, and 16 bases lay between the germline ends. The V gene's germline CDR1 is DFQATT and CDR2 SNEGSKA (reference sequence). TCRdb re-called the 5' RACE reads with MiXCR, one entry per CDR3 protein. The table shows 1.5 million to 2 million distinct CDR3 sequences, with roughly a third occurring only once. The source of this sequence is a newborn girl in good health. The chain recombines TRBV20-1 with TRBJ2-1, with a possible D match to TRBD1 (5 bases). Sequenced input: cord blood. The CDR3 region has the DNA TGCAGTGCTAAAACACTAAAGGGGCCCAATGAGCAGTTCTTC. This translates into CSAKTLKGPNEQFF.